This TCR beta chain was recovered during a study of cytotoxic CD8 clonotypes in ibrutinib-treated CLL. Turning to the study itself: Partial responses numbered some 24 and complete responses 2; after a median about 6 years, about 14 stayed remitted and 12 progressed. Mean values per sample were hundreds of thousands of productive templates and 94,082 productive rearrangements.

The CDR3 has 13 residues. Germline CDR1 is SNHLY and CDR2 is FYNNEI. V was clipped by 6 bases and J by 1 base, with 9 bases between them. Libraries were prepared by immunoSEQ multiplex PCR; TCRdb keeps only in-frame clonotypes and omits some of them. The sample holds some 350,000 clones, over 55% seen once. The sample in question was PBMCs, obtained after 36 months of ibrutinib treatment. The rearrangement uses TRBV2 and TRBJ1-1; a weak D match, TRBD1 (5 bases). This clonotype was sampled from a human donor with chronic lymphocytic leukemia. The CDR3 bases are TGTGCCAGCAGCGGTGACAGGAACACTGAAGCTTTCTTT. Translation: CASSGDRNTEAFF.